The 12 T cell receptor beta chains below come from one sample, sequenced in a study of T cells in Graves' hyperthyroidism and ophthalmopathy. Regions amplified from RNA transcripts were the TCR beta CDR3 regions. HTBI primers were employed in a first-round RT-PCR of the TCR CDR3. TCRdb analysed the multiplex PCR reads with MiXCR anew, one entry per CDR3 protein. The table records nearly 250,000 distinct CDR3 sequences, around 15% of them present only once. Material for sequencing was blood. The origin of the receptors is a woman between 18 and 29 years old with Graves' ophthalmopathy.

This clonotype was recorded at least ten times. The chain employs TRBV4-2 and TRBJ2-3, with 14 nucleotides matching TRBD2. The CDR3 contains 18 residues. J lost 0 bases, V lost 1 base, and 3 bases had no gene match. Germline V gene lookup returns CDR1 LGHNA and CDR2 YNFKEQ. CDR3 amino acids: CASSQGLAGGPSTDTQYF. For the CDR3, the DNA is TGTGCCAGCAGCCAAGGACTAGCGGGAGGGCCTAGCACAGATACGCAGTATTTT.

This clonotype was seen many times. The chain joins TRBV3-1 to TRBJ1-2; D remains ambiguous. Germline V CDR1 and CDR2: LGHDT, YNNKEL (reference sequence). This CDR3 comprises 12 residues. The V end was cut by 1 base, the J end by 7 bases, with 7 bases between. The CDR3 sequence: CASSQARVGYTF. CDR3 in DNA: TGTGCCAGCAGCCAAGCAAGGGTTGGCTACACCTTC.

This clonotype was seen ten or more times. The chain links TRBV7-2 to TRBJ2-7, with a tentative D call TRBD1 (5 bases). V was trimmed by 2 bases and J by 6 bases, leaving 14 bases between them. Germline CDR1 and CDR2: SGHTA and FQGNSA. The CDR3 covers 14 residues. CDR3: CASSLFEGATEQYF. CDR3 in DNA: TGTGCCAGCAGCTTATTTGAAGGGGCCACCGAGCAGTACTTC.

The chain uses TRBV20-1 and TRBJ2-1, with 8 bases aligning to TRBD2. Germline CDR1 DFQATT, CDR2 SNEGSKA (reference sequence). V lost 4 bases to trimming and J lost 8 bases; unmatched junction nucleotides: 7. The CDR3 is 13 amino acids. The DNA for the CDR3 is TGCAGTGCTATCATAGGCGGGAGGTATGAGCAGTTCTTC. It specifies CSAIIGGRYEQFF.

This clonotype was counted many times. This chain uses TRBV12-3 or TRBV12-4 with TRBJ2-3; maybe TRBD2 (6 bases). Deletions cut 2 bases from V and 4 bases from J, with 13 bases between. The CDR3 runs 15 residues. CDR3 in amino acids: CASSLLGSNPDTQYF. The DNA of the CDR3 is TGTGCCAGCAGTTTACTCGGGAGTAACCCAGATACGCAGTATTTT.

About this clonotype: Given the absence of the conserved phenylalanine or tryptophan at the CDR3 end, a read error is likely. The rearrangement links TRBV9 to TRBJ1-2; possible D gene TRBD1, 5 bases. The V and J ends lost 3 bases and 0 bases respectively, with 9 bases between them. Germline loops: CDR1 SGDLS, CDR2 YYNGEE. The CDR3 sequence is 14 residues long. DNA of the CDR3: TGTGCCAGCAGCGGGGACGGAACTAACTATGGCTACACCCTC. It yields the protein CASSGDGTNYGYTL.

This clonotype has a count of ten or more. The chain employs TRBV10-3 and TRBJ1-2, with D tentatively TRBD1 (5 bases). Germline values: CDR1 ENHRY, CDR2 SYGVKD. Trimming pared 3 bases from V and 4 bases from J, leaving 15 bases between. The CDR3 totals 15 residues. CDR3 amino acids: CAISDLDGRVYGYTF. CDR3 in DNA: TGTGCCATCAGTGATTTGGACGGCAGGGTCTATGGCTACACCTTC.

The chain links TRBV6-2 or TRBV6-3 to TRBJ1-2; maybe TRBD1 (5 bases). CDR3 size: 15 residues. Germline V lookup: CDR1 MNHEY, CDR2 SVGEGT. Deletions cut 1 base from V and 4 bases from J, with 13 bases between. CDR3: CASSYWKDKVYGYTF. DNA of the CDR3: TGTGCCAGCAGTTACTGGAAGGACAAAGTCTATGGCTACACCTTC.

This clonotype was detected many times. The chain recombines TRBV5-8 with TRBJ2-3, with 8 bases matching TRBD2. After removal of 0 bases from V and 1 base from J, the junction contained 4 bases not matched to a gene. This CDR3 spans 16 amino acids. The germline V gene has CDR1 SGHTS and CDR2 YDEGEE. CDR3 nucleotide sequence: TGTGCCAGCAGCTTGGCCTCAGCGGGAGGCACAGATACGCAGTATTTT. Protein: CASSLASAGGTDTQYF.

In its sample, this clonotype was seen many times. The chain is built from TRBV27 and TRBJ2-1; 8 bases are shared with TRBD2. Germline V CDR1 and CDR2: MNHEY, SMNVEV (reference sequence). The CDR3 has 15 amino acids. The J segment lost 6 bases and the V segment lost 2 bases, leaving 6 bases of the junction unmatched. The CDR3 spells CASSLTGGLGNEQFF. The CDR3 DNA sequence: TGTGCCAGCAGTTTAACGGGAGGGTTGGGCAATGAGCAGTTCTTC.

This chain uses TRBV29-1 with TRBJ2-7, with 7 bases identical to TRBD2. CDR3 size: 15 residues. J gave up 0 bases and V 6 bases, and 11 bases lay outside the gene matches. Looked up from germline, CDR1 is SQVTM and CDR2 is ANQGSEA. CDR3 nucleotide sequence: TGCAGCGTCTGTTTGATCGGGACTACCTCCTACGAGCAGTACTTC. Protein: CSVCLIGTTSYEQYF.

This rearrangement joins TRBV10-3 to TRBJ2-2, with TRBD1 matching 9 bases. This CDR3 has 14 residues. Germline V gives CDR1 ENHRY, CDR2 SYGVKD. V dropped 5 bases and J dropped 3; count of bases not matched to a gene: 1. The CDR3 reads CAISRQGDTGELFF. In DNA, the CDR3 is TGTGCCATCAGTCGACAGGGGGACACCGGGGAGCTGTTTTTT.